This paragraph covers one T cell receptor (beta chain) sequence. TCRdb redid the calling of the PCR reads with MiXCR, one entry per CDR3 protein. In the table there are 9,500 to 15,000 distinct CDR3 sequences, around 50% of which are singletons. The sample originates from a study of CD4 and CD8 cells across lung adenocarcinoma regions. The CDR3 is 16 amino acids. CDR1 MGHDK and CDR2 SYGVNS come from the germline V gene. V gave up 4 bases and J gave up 10 bases, with 24 bases separating them. This TCR came from a female donor with lung adenocarcinoma. The CD4 and CD8 labels of this study may be unreliable. The specimen sequenced was CD8+ T cells from the margin of a lung tumor. The chain recombines TRBV25-1 with TRBJ2-3; D is unresolved. The CDR3 nucleotides are TGTGCCAGCAGTGCCAACCGGGCTATGAGCACAGAGGCGCAGTATTTT. Its protein product is CASSANRAMSTEAQYF.